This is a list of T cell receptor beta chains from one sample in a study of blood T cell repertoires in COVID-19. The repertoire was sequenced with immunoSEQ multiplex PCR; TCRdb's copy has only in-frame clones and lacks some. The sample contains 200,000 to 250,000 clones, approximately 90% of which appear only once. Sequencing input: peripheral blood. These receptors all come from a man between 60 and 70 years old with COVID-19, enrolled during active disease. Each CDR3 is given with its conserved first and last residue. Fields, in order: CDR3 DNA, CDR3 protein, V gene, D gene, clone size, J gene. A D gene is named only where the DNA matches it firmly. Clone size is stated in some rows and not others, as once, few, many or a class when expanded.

TGCGCCAGCAGCCGACTTCCTCGGGGGGGCACAGATACGCAGTATTTT	CASSRLPRGGTDTQYF	TRBV5-1	TRBD2	.	TRBJ2-3
TGTGCCAGCAGCTTGGGGGGCGGGAGACACACCGGGGAGCTGTTTTTT	CASSLGGGRHTGELFF	TRBV5-4	TRBD2	.	TRBJ2-2
TGTGCCAGCAGTTACTCTGATAGAACCCCTGAGCAGTACTTC	CASSYSDRTPEQYF	TRBV6-2/TRBV6-3	.	.	TRBJ2-7
TGTGCCAGCAGGCCCGGCGGACAGACGTGGGATGAGCAGTTCTTC	CASRPGGQTWDEQFF	TRBV25-1	.	.	TRBJ2-1
TGTGCCAGCAGCTCACTCCGGGACAGGGTGGGGGATTACGAGCAGTACTTC	CASSSLRDRVGDYEQYF	TRBV5-6	TRBD1	.	TRBJ2-7
TGTGCAAGTCGCCCCCGGGGAGGGTGGTACGAGCAGTACTTC	CASRPRGGWYEQYF	TRBV12-2	.	.	TRBJ2-7
TGTGCCAGCAGCTTAACAAGCGGGCCAGGGGGCTACAATGAGCAGTTCTTC	CASSLTSGPGGYNEQFF	TRBV7-3	.	.	TRBJ2-1
TGTGCCATCAGTGATTTGGACAGGGGTAATTCACCCCTCCACTTT	CAISDLDRGNSPLHF	TRBV10-3	TRBD1	.	TRBJ1-6
TGTGCCAGCTCCCCAACTAGGGGAGGGGGGGGTTCACCCCTCCACTTT	CASSPTRGGGGSPLHF	TRBV18	.	.	TRBJ1-6
TGCAGCGCCGGTCTCCCACTAGCGGGAGAGCTTGGTACGCAGTATTTT	CSAGLPLAGELGTQYF	TRBV29-1	TRBD2	once	TRBJ2-3